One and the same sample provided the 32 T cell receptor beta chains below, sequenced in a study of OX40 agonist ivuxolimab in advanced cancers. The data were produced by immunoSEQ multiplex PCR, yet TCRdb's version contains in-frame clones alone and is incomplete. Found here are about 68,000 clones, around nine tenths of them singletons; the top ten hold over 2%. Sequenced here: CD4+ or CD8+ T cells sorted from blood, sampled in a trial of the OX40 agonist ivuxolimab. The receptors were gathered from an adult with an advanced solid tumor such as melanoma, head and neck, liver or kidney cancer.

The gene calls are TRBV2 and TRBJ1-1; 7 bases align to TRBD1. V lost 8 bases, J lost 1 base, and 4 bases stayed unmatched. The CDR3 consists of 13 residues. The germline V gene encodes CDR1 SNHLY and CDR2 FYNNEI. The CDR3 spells CASGGQRNTEAFF. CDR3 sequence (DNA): TGTGCCAGCGGGGGACAGCGGAACACTGAAGCTTTCTTT.

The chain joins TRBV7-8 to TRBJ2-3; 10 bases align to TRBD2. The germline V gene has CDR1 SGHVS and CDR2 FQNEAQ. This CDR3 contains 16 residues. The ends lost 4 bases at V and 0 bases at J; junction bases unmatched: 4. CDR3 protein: CASSSWTSGSTDTQYF. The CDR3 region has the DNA TGTGCCAGCAGCTCCTGGACTAGCGGAAGCACAGATACGCAGTATTTT.

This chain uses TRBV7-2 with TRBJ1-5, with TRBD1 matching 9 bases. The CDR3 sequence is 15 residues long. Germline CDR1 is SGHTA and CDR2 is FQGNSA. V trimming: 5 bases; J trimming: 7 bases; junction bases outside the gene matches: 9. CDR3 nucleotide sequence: TGTGCCAGCAGCCCCTCCACAGGGGGCTGGCAGCCCCAGCATTTT. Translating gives CASSPSTGGWQPQHF.

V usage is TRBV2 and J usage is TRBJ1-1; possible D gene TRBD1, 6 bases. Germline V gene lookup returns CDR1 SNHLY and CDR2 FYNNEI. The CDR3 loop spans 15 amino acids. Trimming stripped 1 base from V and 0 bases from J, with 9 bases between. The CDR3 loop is CASSEEGGMNTEAFF. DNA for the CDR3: TGTGCCAGCAGTGAAGAGGGGGGCATGAACACTGAAGCTTTCTTT.

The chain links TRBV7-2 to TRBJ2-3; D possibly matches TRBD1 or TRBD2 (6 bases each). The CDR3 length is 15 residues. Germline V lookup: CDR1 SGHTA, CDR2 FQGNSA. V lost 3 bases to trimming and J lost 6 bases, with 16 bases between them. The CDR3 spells CASSFSGGLYDTQYF. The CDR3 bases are TGTGCCAGCAGCTTCTCCGGGGGCTTATATGATACGCAGTATTTT.

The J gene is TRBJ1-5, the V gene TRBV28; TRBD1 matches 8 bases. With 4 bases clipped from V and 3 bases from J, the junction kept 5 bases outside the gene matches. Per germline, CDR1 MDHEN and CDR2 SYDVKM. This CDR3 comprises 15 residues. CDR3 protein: CASSSGQVNNQPQHF. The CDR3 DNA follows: TGTGCCAGCAGTTCGGGACAGGTTAACAATCAGCCCCAGCATTTT.

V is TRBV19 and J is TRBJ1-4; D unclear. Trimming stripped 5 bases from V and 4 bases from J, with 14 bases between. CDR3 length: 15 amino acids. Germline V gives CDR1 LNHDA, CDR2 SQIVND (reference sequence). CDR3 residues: CASSAQRMINEKLFF. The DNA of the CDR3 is TGTGCCAGTAGTGCGCAACGGATGATTAATGAAAAACTGTTTTTT.

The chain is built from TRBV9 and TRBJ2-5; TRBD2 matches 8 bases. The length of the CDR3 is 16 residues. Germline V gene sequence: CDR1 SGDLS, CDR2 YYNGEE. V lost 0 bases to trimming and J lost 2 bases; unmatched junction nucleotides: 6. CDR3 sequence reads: CASSVGNSGTQETQYF. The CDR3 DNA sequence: TGTGCCAGCAGCGTAGGGAATAGCGGGACACAAGAGACCCAGTACTTC.

The CDR3 bases are TGTGCCAGCAGTTTATGGCAGAACACCGGGGAGCTGTTTTTT. This encodes CASSLWQNTGELFF. The rearrangement uses TRBV27 and TRBJ2-2; D ambiguous. This CDR3 has 14 amino acids. V was cut by 1 base and J by 1 base, with 4 bases left in between. The germline CDR1 and CDR2 sequences are MNHEY and SMNVEV (reference sequence).

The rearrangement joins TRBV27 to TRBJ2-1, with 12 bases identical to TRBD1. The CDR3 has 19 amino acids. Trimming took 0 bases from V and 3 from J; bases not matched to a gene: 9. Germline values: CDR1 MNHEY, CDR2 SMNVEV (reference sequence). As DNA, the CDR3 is TGTGCCAGCAGTTTATCAGGGGACAGGGGGCCCTACAACTACAATGAGCAGTTCTTC. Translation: CASSLSGDRGPYNYNEQFF.

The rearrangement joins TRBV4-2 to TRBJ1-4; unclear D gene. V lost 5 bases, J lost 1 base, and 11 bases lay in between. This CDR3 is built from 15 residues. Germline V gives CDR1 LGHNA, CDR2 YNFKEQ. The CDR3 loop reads CASSFSGQTNEKLFF. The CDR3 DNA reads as TGTGCCAGCAGCTTTTCCGGGCAAACTAATGAAAAACTGTTTTTT.

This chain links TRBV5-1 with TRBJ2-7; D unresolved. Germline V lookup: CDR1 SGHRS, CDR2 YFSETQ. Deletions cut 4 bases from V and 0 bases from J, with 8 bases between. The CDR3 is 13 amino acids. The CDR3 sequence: CASSPRDSYEQYF. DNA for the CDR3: TGCGCCAGCAGCCCCCGAGACTCCTACGAGCAGTACTTC. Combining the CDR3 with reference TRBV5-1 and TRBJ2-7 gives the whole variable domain KAGVTQTPRYLIKTRGQQVTLSCSPISGHRSVSWYQQTPGQGLQFLFEYFSETQRNKGNFPGRFSGRQFSNSRSEMNVSTLELGDSALYLCASSPRDSYEQYFGPGTRLTVT.

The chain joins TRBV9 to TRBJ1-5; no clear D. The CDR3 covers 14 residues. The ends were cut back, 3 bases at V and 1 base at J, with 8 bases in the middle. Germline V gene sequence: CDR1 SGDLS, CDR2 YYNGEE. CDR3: CASSAEESNQPQHF. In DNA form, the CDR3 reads TGTGCCAGCAGCGCAGAGGAAAGCAATCAGCCCCAGCATTTT.

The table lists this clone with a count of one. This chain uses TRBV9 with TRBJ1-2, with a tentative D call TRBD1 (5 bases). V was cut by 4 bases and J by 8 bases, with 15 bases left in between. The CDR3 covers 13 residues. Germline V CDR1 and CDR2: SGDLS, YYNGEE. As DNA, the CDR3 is TGTGCCAGCAGCATCGGGACTCTCGGAGGCTACACCTTC. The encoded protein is CASSIGTLGGYTF.

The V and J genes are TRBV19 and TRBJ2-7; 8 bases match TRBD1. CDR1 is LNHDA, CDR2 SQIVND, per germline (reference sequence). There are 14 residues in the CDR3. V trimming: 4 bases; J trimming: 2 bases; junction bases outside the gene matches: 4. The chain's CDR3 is CASSSGTGTYEQYF. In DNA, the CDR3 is TGTGCCAGTAGTAGCGGGACAGGAACCTACGAGCAGTACTTC.

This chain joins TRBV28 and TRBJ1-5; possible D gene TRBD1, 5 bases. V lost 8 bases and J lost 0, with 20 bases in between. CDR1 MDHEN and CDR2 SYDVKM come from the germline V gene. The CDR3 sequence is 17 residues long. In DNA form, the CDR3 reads TGTGCCAGCGCACAATACCCAGGGATTCGTAGCAATCAGCCCCAGCATTTT. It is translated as CASAQYPGIRSNQPQHF.

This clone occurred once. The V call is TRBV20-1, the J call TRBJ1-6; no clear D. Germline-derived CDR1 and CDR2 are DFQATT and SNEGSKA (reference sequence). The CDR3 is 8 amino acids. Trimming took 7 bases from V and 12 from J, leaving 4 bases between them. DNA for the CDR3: TGCAGTGGAGTACCCCTCCACTTT. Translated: CSGVPLHF.

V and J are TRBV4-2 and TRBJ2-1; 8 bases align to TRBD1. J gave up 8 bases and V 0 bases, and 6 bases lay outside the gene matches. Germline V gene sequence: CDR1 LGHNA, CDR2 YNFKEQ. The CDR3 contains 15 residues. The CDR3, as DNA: TGTGCCAGCAGCCAAGAGGGCAGGGGGCACGATGAGCAGTTCTTC. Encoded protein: CASSQEGRGHDEQFF.

The CDR3 sequence: CASSIPGQGQETQYF. CDR3 nucleotides: TGTGCCAGTAGTATCCCGGGACAGGGCCAAGAGACCCAGTACTTC. J is TRBJ2-5 and V is TRBV19, with 9 nucleotides matching TRBD1. Per germline, CDR1 LNHDA and CDR2 SQIVND (reference sequence). The V gene end was trimmed by 3 bases and the J gene end by 1 base; junction bases not matched to a gene: 3. This CDR3 region has 15 residues.

The CDR3 protein is CASSLVETGIEKLFF. The CDR3, as DNA: TGTGCCAGCAGCTTAGTGGAGACAGGGATTGAAAAACTGTTTTTT. J is TRBJ1-4 and V is TRBV7-2, with TRBD1 matching over 7 bases. Germline loops: CDR1 SGHTA, CDR2 FQGNSA. The CDR3 extends over 15 amino acids. J lost 7 bases, V lost 1 base, and 6 bases had no gene match.

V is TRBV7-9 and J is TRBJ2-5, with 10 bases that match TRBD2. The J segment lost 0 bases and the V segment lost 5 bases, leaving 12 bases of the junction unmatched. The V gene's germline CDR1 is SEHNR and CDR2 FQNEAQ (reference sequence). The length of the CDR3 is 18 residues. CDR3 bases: TGTGCCAGCAGCCGGCTTATAGCGGGAGGCCGGTACCAAGAGACCCAGTACTTC. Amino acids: CASSRLIAGGRYQETQYF.

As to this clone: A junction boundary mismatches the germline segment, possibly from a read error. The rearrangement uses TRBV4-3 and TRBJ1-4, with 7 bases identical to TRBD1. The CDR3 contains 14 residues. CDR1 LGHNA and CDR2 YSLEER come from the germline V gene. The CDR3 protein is CASSQEGFVGQVDF. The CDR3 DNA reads TGCGCCAGCAGCCAAGAAGGGTTCGTCGGACAGGTCGATTTT.

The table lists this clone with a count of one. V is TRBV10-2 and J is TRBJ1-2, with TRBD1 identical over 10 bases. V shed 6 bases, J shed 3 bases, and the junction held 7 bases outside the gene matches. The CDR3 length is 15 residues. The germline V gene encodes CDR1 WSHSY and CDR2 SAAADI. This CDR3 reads CASSGQGEPYYGYTF. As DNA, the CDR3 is TGCGCCAGCAGCGGACAGGGGGAGCCCTACTATGGCTACACCTTC.

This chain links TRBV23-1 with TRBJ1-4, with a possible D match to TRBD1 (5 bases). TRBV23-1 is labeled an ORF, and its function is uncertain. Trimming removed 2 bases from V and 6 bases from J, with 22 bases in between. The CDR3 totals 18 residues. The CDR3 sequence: CASSQRSREEKHYEKLFF. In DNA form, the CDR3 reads TGCGCCAGCAGTCAAAGGAGCAGGGAAGAGAAGCATTATGAAAAACTGTTTTTT.

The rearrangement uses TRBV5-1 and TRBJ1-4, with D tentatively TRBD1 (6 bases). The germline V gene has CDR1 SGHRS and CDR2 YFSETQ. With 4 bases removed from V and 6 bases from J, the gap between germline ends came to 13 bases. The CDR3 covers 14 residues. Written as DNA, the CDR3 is TGCGCCAGCAGCGCCGGGGACAAAGATGAAAAACTGTTTTTT. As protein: CASSAGDKDEKLFF.

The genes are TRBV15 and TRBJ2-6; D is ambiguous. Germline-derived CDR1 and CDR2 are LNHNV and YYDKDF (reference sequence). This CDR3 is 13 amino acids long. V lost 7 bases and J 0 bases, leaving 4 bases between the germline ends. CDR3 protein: CATMNSGANVLTF. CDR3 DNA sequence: TGTGCCACCATGAACTCTGGGGCCAACGTCCTGACTTTC.

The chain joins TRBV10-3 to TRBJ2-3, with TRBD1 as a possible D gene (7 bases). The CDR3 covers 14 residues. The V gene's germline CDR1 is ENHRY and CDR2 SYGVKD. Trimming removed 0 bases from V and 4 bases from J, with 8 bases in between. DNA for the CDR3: TGTGCCATCAGTGAGTCCAGGGGGGCAGATACGCAGTATTTT. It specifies CAISESRGADTQYF.

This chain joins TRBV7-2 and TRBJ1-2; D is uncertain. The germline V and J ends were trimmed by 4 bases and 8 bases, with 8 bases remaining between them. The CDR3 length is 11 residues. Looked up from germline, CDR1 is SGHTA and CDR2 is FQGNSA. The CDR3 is CASSYWIGYTF. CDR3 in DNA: TGTGCCAGCAGCTACTGGATCGGCTACACCTTC.

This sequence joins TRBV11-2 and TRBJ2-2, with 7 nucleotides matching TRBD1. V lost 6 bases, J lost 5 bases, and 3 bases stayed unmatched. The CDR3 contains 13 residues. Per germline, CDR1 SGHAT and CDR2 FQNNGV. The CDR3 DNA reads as TGTGCCAGCAGTTACAGGGGAACCGGGGAGCTGTTTTTT. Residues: CASSYRGTGELFF.

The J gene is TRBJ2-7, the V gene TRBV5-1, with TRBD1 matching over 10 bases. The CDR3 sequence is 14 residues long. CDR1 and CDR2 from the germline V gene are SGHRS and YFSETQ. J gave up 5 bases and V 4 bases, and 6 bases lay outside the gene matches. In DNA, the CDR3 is TGCGCCAGCAGCCCCACAGGACAGGGGGACGAGCAGTACTTC. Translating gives CASSPTGQGDEQYF.

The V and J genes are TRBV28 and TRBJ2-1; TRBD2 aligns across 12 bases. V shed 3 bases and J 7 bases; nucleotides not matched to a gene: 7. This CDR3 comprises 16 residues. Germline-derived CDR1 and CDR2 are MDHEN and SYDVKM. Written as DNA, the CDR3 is TGTGCCAGCAGTTTCGGACTAGCGGGATCAAAGAATGAGCAGTTCTTC. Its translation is CASSFGLAGSKNEQFF.

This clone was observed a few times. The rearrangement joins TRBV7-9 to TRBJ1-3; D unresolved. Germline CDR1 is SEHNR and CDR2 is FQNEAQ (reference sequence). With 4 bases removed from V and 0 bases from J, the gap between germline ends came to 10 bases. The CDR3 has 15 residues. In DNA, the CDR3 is TGTGCCAGCAGCTCCCAGAGAATCTCTGGAAACACCATATATTTT. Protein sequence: CASSSQRISGNTIYF.